These T cell receptor beta chains were read from a single sample in a study of post-analysis software for immune sequencing data. TCRdb fed the PCR reads into MiXCR, producing one record per CDR3 protein. The sample carries around 500,000 distinct CDR3 sequences, approximately 31% recorded once. Sequenced: blood. The receptors were gathered from a girl between 2 and 17 years old with multiple sclerosis. Each CDR3 is given with its conserved first and last residue. The D gene is left open where the match is weak. Some rows mark clone size as missing; the rest say once, few, many or name a class of expanded clone.

clone_size: .; j_call: TRBJ2-7; v_call: TRBV7-2; d_call: .; cdr3_aa: CASSLATSLPYEQYF; cdr3_nt: TGTGCCAGCAGCTTAGCTACAAGTCTGCCCTACGAGCAGTACTTC
clone_size: many; j_call: TRBJ2-5; v_call: TRBV20-1; d_call: .; cdr3_aa: CSARHASRAETQYF; cdr3_nt: TGCAGTGCTAGACACGCATCTCGGGCTGAGACCCAGTACTTC
clone_size: .; j_call: TRBJ1-1; v_call: TRBV20-1; d_call: .; cdr3_aa: CSAPGVGTEAFF; cdr3_nt: TGCAGTGCCCCCGGGGTTGGCACTGAAGCTTTCTTT
clone_size: few; j_call: TRBJ2-3; v_call: TRBV4-1; d_call: .; cdr3_aa: CASSQLPPPGTDTQYF; cdr3_nt: TGCGCCAGCAGCCAACTCCCACCGCCAGGGACCGATACGCAGTATTTT
clone_size: .; j_call: TRBJ2-1; v_call: TRBV20-1; d_call: TRBD2; cdr3_aa: CSAITSSGGAYEQFF; cdr3_nt: TGCAGTGCTATAACTTCTAGCGGGGGGGCGTATGAGCAGTTCTTC
clone_size: once; j_call: TRBJ2-7; v_call: TRBV6-2/TRBV6-3; d_call: TRBD1; cdr3_aa: CASSYPDRVREQYF; cdr3_nt: TGTGCCAGCAGTTACCCCGACAGGGTTCGCGAGCAGTACTTC
clone_size: .; j_call: TRBJ2-2; v_call: TRBV28; d_call: .; cdr3_aa: CASSTGDKYPGELFF; cdr3_nt: TGTGCCAGCAGCACGGGGGACAAGTACCCCGGGGAGCTGTTTTTT
clone_size: few; j_call: TRBJ2-5; v_call: TRBV4-1; d_call: .; cdr3_aa: CASSQDLGIVGTQYF; cdr3_nt: TGCGCCAGCAGCCAAGATCTCGGAATAGTTGGGACCCAGTACTTC
clone_size: few; j_call: TRBJ2-6; v_call: TRBV7-9; d_call: .; cdr3_aa: CASRQTRQGRDSGANVLTF; cdr3_nt: TGTGCCAGCAGACAAACCCGACAGGGGAGGGACTCTGGGGCCAACGTCCTGACTTTC
clone_size: .; j_call: TRBJ2-1; v_call: TRBV6-1; d_call: .; cdr3_aa: CASSEESRGCNEQFF; cdr3_nt: TGTGCCAGCAGTGAAGAGTCTAGGGGGTGCAATGAGCAGTTCTTC
clone_size: .; j_call: TRBJ2-5; v_call: TRBV7-2; d_call: TRBD2; cdr3_aa: CASSLLLAGGPQETQYF; cdr3_nt: TGTGCCAGCAGCTTACTTTTAGCGGGGGGCCCGCAAGAGACCCAGTACTTC
clone_size: many; j_call: TRBJ1-2; v_call: TRBV4-1; d_call: .; cdr3_aa: CASSQRPLTESFYGYTF; cdr3_nt: TGCGCCAGCAGCCAAAGGCCCTTGACCGAGAGCTTCTATGGCTACACCTTC
clone_size: .; j_call: TRBJ2-3; v_call: TRBV29-1; d_call: .; cdr3_aa: CSVQEGLADTQYF; cdr3_nt: TGCAGTGTCCAGGAGGGGTTGGCAGATACGCAGTATTTT
clone_size: few; j_call: TRBJ2-5; v_call: TRBV5-1; d_call: .; cdr3_aa: CASSPKPGFRETQYF; cdr3_nt: TGCGCCAGCAGCCCGAAACCGGGATTTAGAGAGACCCAGTACTTC